The 18 T cell receptor beta chains below come from one sample, sequenced in a study of cytomegalovirus exposure and HLA in healthy donors. Profiled with immunoSEQ multiplex PCR; TCRdb holds only in-frame clones, not every one. The data contain 250,000 to 400,000 clones, 88% of them singletons. The sample was PBMCs. The receptor set was obtained from a young man in good health and CMV-seronegative.

The rearrangement joins TRBV4-1 to TRBJ1-3; D is unclear. V was clipped by 4 bases and J by 0 bases, with 13 bases between them. Germline assignment: CDR1 MGHRA and CDR2 YSYEKL. This CDR3 has 16 amino acids. CDR3 sequence: CASSPSRQASGNTIYF. The CDR3 bases are TGCGCCAGCAGCCCCTCCCGGCAGGCCTCTGGAAACACCATATATTTT.

V gene TRBV18 combines with J gene TRBJ1-5; 8 nucleotides line up with TRBD1. Trimming took 6 bases from V and 7 from J; bases not matched to a gene: 8. This CDR3 has 14 residues. The germline CDR1 and CDR2 sequences are KGHSH and LQKENI. The CDR3 reads CASSPDRAVQPQHF. The CDR3 region has the DNA TGTGCCAGCTCTCCGGACAGGGCGGTCCAGCCCCAGCATTTT.

The chain recombines TRBV7-6 with TRBJ2-2, with 8 bases aligning to TRBD1. The germline V gene has CDR1 SGHVS and CDR2 FNYEAQ. This CDR3 has 17 amino acids. Unmatched junction bases numbered 9, after V lost 5 bases and J lost 1 base. CDR3: CASSPGGGTGNTGELFF. In DNA form, the CDR3 reads TGTGCCAGCAGCCCCGGAGGGGGGACAGGGAACACCGGGGAGCTGTTTTTT. Together with reference TRBV7-6 and TRBJ2-2, the CDR3 gives the full variable domain: GAGVSQSPRYKVTKRGQDVALRCDPISGHVSLYWYRQALGQGPEFLTYFNYEAQQDKSGLPNDRFSAERPEGSISTLTIQRTEQRDSAMYRCASSPGGGTGNTGELFFGEGSRLTVL.

This clone was seen once. The chain is built from TRBV27 and TRBJ2-3; D remains ambiguous. In germline, CDR1 is MNHEY, CDR2 SMNVEV (reference sequence). CDR3 size: 14 residues. Trimming took 3 bases from V and 6 from J, leaving 13 bases between them. The CDR3: CASSFSSGLDTQYF. CDR3 in DNA: TGTGCCAGCAGTTTTTCAAGTGGGCTTGATACGCAGTATTTT.

This clone was seen more than once but under ten times. V is TRBV7-2 and J is TRBJ2-7; D is ambiguous. The CDR3 totals 13 residues. V was pared by 3 bases and J by 4 bases, with 10 bases between. Germline V CDR1 and CDR2: SGHTA, FQGNSA. The DNA for the CDR3 is TGTGCCAGCAGCTTGGAGAGAAGATACGAGCAGTACTTC. Translated, it gives CASSLERRYEQYF.

With regard to this clone: The sample contains more than one DNA sequence encoding this CDR3. The chain recombines TRBV19 with TRBJ1-2, with 9 bases that match TRBD1. The CDR3 extends over 14 amino acids. From germline, CDR1 is LNHDA and CDR2 SQIVND (reference sequence). V was clipped by 3 bases and J by 4 bases; unmatched bases: 3. The CDR3 nucleotides read TGTGCCAGTAGTATTCCGGGACAGGGCTATGGCTACACCTTC. Protein product: CASSIPGQGYGYTF.

This chain uses TRBV4-1 with TRBJ2-7, with 7 positions matching TRBD1. V shed 0 bases and J 3 bases; nucleotides not matched to a gene: 11. The CDR3 consists of 17 residues. Germline values: CDR1 MGHRA, CDR2 YSYEKL. Written as DNA, the CDR3 is TGCGCCAGCAGCCAAGATTGGGAACAGGGGATGAACTACGAGCAGTACTTC. It yields the protein CASSQDWEQGMNYEQYF.

The genes are TRBV14 and TRBJ1-3, with D perhaps matching TRBD1 (6 bases). V dropped 3 bases and J dropped 3 bases, with 12 bases sitting between them. The germline V gene has CDR1 SGHDN and CDR2 FVKESK. The CDR3 totals 15 residues. The CDR3, as DNA: TGTGCCAGCAGCCAGTACCAGGGGTATGGAAACACCATATATTTT. Translating it yields CASSQYQGYGNTIYF.

The chain combines TRBV6-5 with TRBJ2-7, with 7 positions matching TRBD1. V gave up 5 bases and J gave up 3 bases; unmatched junction bases: 7. Germline assignment: CDR1 MNHEY and CDR2 SVGAGI. There are 14 residues in the CDR3. CDR3 in DNA: TGTGCCAGCAGTCGACAGGGAGTTAGCTACGAGCAGTACTTC. Translating gives CASSRQGVSYEQYF.

This clone was recorded once. V is TRBV7-2 and J is TRBJ1-1, with D maybe TRBD1 (5 bases). The V and J ends lost 1 base and 7 bases respectively, with 16 bases between them. CDR1 is SGHTA, CDR2 FQGNSA, per germline. This CDR3 region has 15 residues. CDR3 coding DNA: TGTGCCAGCAGCTTAGTCCCGCAGGGCTTTGATGAAGCTTTCTTT. It codes for CASSLVPQGFDEAFF. The variable domain in full, completed from reference TRBV7-2 and TRBJ1-1, reads GAGVSQSPSNKVTEKGKDVELRCDPISGHTALYWYRQSLGQGLEFLIYFQGNSAPDKSGLPSDRFSAERTGGSVSTLTIQRTQQEDSAVYLCASSLVPQGFDEAFFGQGTRLTVV.

This chain connects TRBV18 to TRBJ1-1, with 12 bases identical to TRBD1. Germline CDR1 is KGHSH and CDR2 is LQKENI. With 4 bases clipped from V and 5 bases from J, the junction kept 2 bases outside the gene matches. The CDR3 runs to 14 residues. The CDR3 DNA sequence: TGTGCCAGCTCACGGGGACAGGGGGCAACTGAAGCTTTCTTT. This codes for CASSRGQGATEAFF.

The V and J genes are TRBV4-3 and TRBJ2-1, with 9 bases lining up with TRBD1. The CDR3 length is 15 residues. In germline, CDR1 is LGHNA, CDR2 YSLEER. V dropped 1 base and J dropped 3; count of bases not matched to a gene: 1. The CDR3 sequence is CASSQGTGVYNEQFF. The CDR3 DNA reads as TGCGCCAGCAGCCAAGGGACAGGGGTCTACAATGAGCAGTTCTTC.

This chain joins TRBV10-1 and TRBJ2-7, with TRBD1 as a possible D gene (5 bases). The germline gives CDR1 WNHNN, CDR2 SYGVQD (reference sequence). V dropped 3 bases and J dropped 3 bases, with 15 bases sitting between them. This CDR3 has 15 residues. Written as DNA, the CDR3 is TGCGCCAGCAGTGATGGAGTAGGGGCAGGCTACGAGCAGTACTTC. Translated, it gives CASSDGVGAGYEQYF.

This clone has a handful of counts. This chain joins TRBV19 and TRBJ2-2; 11 nucleotides align to TRBD2. Losses at the gene ends were 5 bases for V and 13 bases for J; bases not matched to a gene: 12. CDR1 and CDR2 from the germline V gene are LNHDA and SQIVND (reference sequence). The CDR3 length is 15 residues. DNA for the CDR3: TGTGCCAGTAGTCCCGGACTAGCGGGCCTTGCGCTGCTGTTTTTT. Amino acids: CASSPGLAGLALLFF.

The chain couples TRBV11-3 to TRBJ2-3, with 7 bases matching TRBD2. With 3 bases clipped from V and 1 base from J, the junction kept 4 bases outside the gene matches. This CDR3 is built from 15 residues. CDR1 and CDR2 from the germline V gene are SGHNT and YENEEA. Written as DNA, the CDR3 is TGTGCCAGCAGCTTTAGGAGCGGGGGCACAGATACGCAGTATTTT. Amino acid sequence: CASSFRSGGTDTQYF.

The genes are TRBV29-1 and TRBJ2-3; 10 bases agree with TRBD2. Germline loops: CDR1 SQVTM, CDR2 ANQGSEA. This CDR3 has 16 residues. Germline trimming cut 6 bases from V and 3 bases from J; bases unmatched to any gene: 12. CDR3 sequence: CSVGGTSGAVTDTQYF. For the CDR3, the DNA is TGCAGCGTGGGGGGAACTAGCGGGGCAGTGACAGATACGCAGTATTTT.

The chain is built from TRBV4-3 and TRBJ1-2; no clear D gene. With 3 bases removed from V and 2 bases from J, the gap between germline ends came to 13 bases. This CDR3 is built from 15 residues. Germline assignment: CDR1 LGHNA and CDR2 YSLEER. The CDR3 loop is CASSQGFSGNYGYTF. In DNA form, the CDR3 reads TGCGCCAGCAGCCAGGGCTTCTCGGGGAACTATGGCTACACCTTC.

The rearrangement links TRBV2 to TRBJ2-2, with TRBD1 as a possible D gene (5 bases). The CDR3 spans 15 residues. V was shortened by 8 bases and J by 1 base, with 14 bases between the two germline ends. Germline V gives CDR1 SNHLY, CDR2 FYNNEI. In DNA, the CDR3 is TGTGCCAGCGAAAGGGGCAGTATGAACACCGGGGAGCTGTTTTTT. Translated: CASERGSMNTGELFF.